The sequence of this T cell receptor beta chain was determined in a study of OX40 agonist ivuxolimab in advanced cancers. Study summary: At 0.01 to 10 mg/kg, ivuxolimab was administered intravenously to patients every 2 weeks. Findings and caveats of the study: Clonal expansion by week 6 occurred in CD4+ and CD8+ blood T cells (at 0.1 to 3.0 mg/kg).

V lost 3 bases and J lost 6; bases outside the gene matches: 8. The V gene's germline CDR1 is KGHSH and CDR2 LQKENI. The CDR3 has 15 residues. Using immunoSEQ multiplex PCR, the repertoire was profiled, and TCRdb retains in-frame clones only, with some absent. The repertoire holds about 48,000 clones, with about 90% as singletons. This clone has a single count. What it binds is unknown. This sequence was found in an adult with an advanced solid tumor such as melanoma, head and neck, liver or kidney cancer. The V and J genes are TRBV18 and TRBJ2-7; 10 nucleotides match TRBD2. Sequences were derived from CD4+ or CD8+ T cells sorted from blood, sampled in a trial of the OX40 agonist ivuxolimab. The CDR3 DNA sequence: TGTGCCAGCTCACCTAGCGGGGGGCGGTTGTCCGAGCAGTACTTC. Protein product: CASSPSGGRLSEQYF. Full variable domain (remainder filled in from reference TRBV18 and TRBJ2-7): NAGVMQNPRHLVRRRGQEARLRCSPMKGHSHVYWYRQLPEEGLKFMVYLQKENIIDESGMPKERFSAEFPKEGPSILRIQQVVRGDSAAYFCASSPSGGRLSEQYFGPGTRLTVT.